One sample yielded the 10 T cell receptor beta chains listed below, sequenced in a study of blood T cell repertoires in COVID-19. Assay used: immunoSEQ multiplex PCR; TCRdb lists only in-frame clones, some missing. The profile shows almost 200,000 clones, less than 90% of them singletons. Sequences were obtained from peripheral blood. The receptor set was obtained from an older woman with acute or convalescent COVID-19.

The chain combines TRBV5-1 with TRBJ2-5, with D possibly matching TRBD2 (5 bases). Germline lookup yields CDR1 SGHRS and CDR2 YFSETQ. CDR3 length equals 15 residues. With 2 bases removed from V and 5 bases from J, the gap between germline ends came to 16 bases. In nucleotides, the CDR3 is TGCGCCAGCAGCTTCGGGCCAACCCGAGGGGAGACCCAGTACTTC. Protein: CASSFGPTRGETQYF. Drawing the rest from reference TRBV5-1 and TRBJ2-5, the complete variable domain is KAGVTQTPRYLIKTRGQQVTLSCSPISGHRSVSWYQQTPGQGLQFLFEYFSETQRNKGNFPGRFSGRQFSNSRSEMNVSTLELGDSALYLCASSFGPTRGETQYFGPGTRLLVL.

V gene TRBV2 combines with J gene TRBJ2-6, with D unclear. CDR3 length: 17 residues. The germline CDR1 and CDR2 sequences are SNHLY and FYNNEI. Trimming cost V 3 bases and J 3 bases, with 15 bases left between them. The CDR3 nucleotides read TGTGCCAGCAGTGAGCCAAGAGGCGTGATTGGGGCCAACGTCCTGACTTTC. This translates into CASSEPRGVIGANVLTF.

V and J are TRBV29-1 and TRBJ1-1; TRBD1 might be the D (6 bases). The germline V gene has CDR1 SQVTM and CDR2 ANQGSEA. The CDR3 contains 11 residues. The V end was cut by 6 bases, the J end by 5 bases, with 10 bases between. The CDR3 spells CSVLGGTEAFF. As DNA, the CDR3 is TGCAGCGTCCTAGGGGGAACTGAAGCTTTCTTT.

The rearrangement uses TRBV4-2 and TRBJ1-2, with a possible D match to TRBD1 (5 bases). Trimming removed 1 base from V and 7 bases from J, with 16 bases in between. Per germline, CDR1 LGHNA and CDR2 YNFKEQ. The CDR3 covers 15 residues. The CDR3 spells CASSQVLGGEGGYTF. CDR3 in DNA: TGTGCCAGCAGCCAAGTTTTAGGAGGGGAGGGTGGCTACACCTTC.

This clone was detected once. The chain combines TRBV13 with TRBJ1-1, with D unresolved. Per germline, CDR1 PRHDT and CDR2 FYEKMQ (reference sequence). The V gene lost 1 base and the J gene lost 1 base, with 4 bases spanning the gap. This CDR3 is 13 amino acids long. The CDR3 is CASSLVQNTEAFF. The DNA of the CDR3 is TGTGCCAGCAGCTTAGTCCAGAACACTGAAGCTTTCTTT. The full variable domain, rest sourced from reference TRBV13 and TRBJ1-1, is AAGVIQSPRHLIKEKRETATLKCYPIPRHDTVYWYQQGPGQDPQFLISFYEKMQSDKGSIPDRFSAQQFSDYHSELNMSSLELGDSALYFCASSLVQNTEAFFGQGTRLTVV.

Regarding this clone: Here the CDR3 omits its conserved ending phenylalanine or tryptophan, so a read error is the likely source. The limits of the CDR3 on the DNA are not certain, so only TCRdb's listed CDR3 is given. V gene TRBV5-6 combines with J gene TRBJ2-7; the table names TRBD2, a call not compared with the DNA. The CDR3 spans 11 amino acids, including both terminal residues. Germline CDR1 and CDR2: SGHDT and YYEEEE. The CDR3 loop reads CASSLRTGGPS.

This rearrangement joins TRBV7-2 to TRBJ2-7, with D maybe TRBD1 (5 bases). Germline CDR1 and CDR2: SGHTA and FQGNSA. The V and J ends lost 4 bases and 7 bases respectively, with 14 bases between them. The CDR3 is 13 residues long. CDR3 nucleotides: TGTGCCAGCAGCTACCAAGGGGCGAGTGAGCAGTACTTC. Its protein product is CASSYQGASEQYF.

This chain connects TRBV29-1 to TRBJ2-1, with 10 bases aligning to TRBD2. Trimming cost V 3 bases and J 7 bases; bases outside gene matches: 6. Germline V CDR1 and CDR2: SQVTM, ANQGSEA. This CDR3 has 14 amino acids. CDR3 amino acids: CSVDQRGGINEQFF. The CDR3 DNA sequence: TGCAGCGTTGACCAGCGGGGGGGCATAAATGAGCAGTTCTTC.

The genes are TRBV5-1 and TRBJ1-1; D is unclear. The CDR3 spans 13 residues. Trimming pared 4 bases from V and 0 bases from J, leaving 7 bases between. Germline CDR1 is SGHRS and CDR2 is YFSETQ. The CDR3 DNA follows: TGCGCCAGCAGCCAGGCGCTGAACACTGAAGCTTTCTTT. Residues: CASSQALNTEAFF.

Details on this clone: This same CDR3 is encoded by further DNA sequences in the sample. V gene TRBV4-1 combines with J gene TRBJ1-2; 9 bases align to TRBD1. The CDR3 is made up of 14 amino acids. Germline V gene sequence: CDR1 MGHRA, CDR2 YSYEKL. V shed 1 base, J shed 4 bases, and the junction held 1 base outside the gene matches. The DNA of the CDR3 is TGCGCCAGCAGCCAAGCGGACAGGGGCTATGGCTACACCTTC. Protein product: CASSQADRGYGYTF.